These 5 T cell receptor beta chains originate from one sample sequenced in a study of cytomegalovirus exposure and HLA in healthy donors. TCRdb's copy holds only in-frame clones and misses some; the assay was immunoSEQ multiplex PCR. The sample carries some 180,000 clones, approximately 86% recorded once. The sequenced material came from PBMCs. The receptors were gathered from a man between 25 and 39 years old in good health and CMV-seropositive.

The J gene is TRBJ1-1, the V gene TRBV30; D gene ambiguous. The CDR3 is 12 amino acids. V shed 4 bases and J shed 0 bases, with 6 bases lying between them. Germline V gene data show CDR1 as GTSNPN and CDR2 as SVGIG (reference sequence). The CDR3 region has the DNA TGTGCCTGGACCCTGGTGAACACTGAAGCTTTCTTT. Translated, it gives CAWTLVNTEAFF.

The V call is TRBV28, the J call TRBJ1-5; D may be TRBD1 (5 bases). The CDR3 is 12 residues long. Germline CDR1 MDHEN, CDR2 SYDVKM. V was trimmed by 6 bases and J by 9 bases, leaving 12 bases between them. The CDR3 sequence: CASSPPRGPQHF. The CDR3 coding sequence is TGTGCCAGCAGCCCGCCGAGGGGGCCCCAGCATTTT.

This chain connects TRBV5-1 to TRBJ2-7; TRBD1 might be the D (8 bases). Trimming took off 10 bases at V and 6 bases at J, with 23 bases between the two ends. The CDR3 spans 14 residues. Germline V gives CDR1 SGHRS, CDR2 YFSETQ. This CDR3 reads CAGREGTGHFEQYF. CDR3 nucleotide sequence: TGCGCCGGGAGGGAAGGGACAGGCCATTTCGAGCAGTACTTC.

J is TRBJ2-7 and V is TRBV27; 8 bases line up with TRBD1. The CDR3 has 17 amino acids. Germline V lookup: CDR1 MNHEY, CDR2 SMNVEV (reference sequence). J was trimmed by 2 bases and V by 4 bases; bases with no gene match: 13. The CDR3 is CASSSGGRPVQTYEQYF. CDR3 coding DNA: TGTGCCAGCAGTTCAGGGGGCCGCCCCGTACAAACCTACGAGCAGTACTTC.

The table lists this clone with many counts. V and J are TRBV7-2 and TRBJ2-1; unclear D gene. The CDR3 runs 12 residues. Germline V lookup: CDR1 SGHTA, CDR2 FQGNSA. V lost 5 bases and J 7 bases, leaving 9 bases between the germline ends. The chain's CDR3 is CASSLVGNEQFF. CDR3 DNA sequence: TGTGCCAGCAGCCTCGTTGGGAATGAGCAGTTCTTC.